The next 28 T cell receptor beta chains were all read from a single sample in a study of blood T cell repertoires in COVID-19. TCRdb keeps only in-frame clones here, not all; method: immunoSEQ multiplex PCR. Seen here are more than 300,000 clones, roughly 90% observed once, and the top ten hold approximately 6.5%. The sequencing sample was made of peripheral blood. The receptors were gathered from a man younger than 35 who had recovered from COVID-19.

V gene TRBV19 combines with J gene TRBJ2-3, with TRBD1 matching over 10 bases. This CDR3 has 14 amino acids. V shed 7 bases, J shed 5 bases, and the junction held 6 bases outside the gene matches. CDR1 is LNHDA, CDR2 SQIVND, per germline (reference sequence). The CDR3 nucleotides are TGTGCCAGTAACCGGGACAGGGGAGGAGATACGCAGTATTTT. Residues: CASNRDRGGDTQYF.

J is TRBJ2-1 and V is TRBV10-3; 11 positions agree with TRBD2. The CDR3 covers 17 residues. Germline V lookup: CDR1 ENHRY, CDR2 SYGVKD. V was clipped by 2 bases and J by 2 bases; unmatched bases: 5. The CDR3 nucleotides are TGTGCCATCAGTGAGACCTCGACTAGCGGGGCCTACAATGAGCAGTTCTTC. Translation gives CAISETSTSGAYNEQFF.

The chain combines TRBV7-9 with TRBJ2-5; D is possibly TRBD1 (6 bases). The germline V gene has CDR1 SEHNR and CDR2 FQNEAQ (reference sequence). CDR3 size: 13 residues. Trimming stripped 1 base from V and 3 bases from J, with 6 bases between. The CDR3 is CASSLDREETQYF. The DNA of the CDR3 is TGTGCCAGCAGCTTAGACAGGGAAGAGACCCAGTACTTC.

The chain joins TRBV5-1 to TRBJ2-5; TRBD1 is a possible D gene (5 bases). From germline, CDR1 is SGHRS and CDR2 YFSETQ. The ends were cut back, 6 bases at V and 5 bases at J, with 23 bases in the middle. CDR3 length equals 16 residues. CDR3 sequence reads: CASTPLGGQGGETQYF. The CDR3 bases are TGCGCCAGCACCCCCTTGGGTGGCCAGGGTGGCGAGACCCAGTACTTC.

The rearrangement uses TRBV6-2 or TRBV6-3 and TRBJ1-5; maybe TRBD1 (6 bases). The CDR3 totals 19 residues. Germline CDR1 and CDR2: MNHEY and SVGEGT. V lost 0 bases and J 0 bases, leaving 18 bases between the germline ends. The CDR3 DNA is TGTGCCAGCAGTTACTCCTTCACCTCGTGGACAGATAGCAATCAGCCCCAGCATTTT. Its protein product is CASSYSFTSWTDSNQPQHF.

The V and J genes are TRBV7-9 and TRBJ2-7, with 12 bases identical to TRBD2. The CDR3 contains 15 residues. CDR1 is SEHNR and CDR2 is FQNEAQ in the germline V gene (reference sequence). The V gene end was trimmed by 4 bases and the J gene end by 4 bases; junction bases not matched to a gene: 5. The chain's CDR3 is CASSSTSGGNYEQYF. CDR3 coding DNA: TGTGCCAGCAGCTCAACTAGCGGGGGGAATTACGAGCAGTACTTC. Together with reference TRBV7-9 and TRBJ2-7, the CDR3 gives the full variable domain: DTGVSQNPRHKITKRGQNVTFRCDPISEHNRLYWYRQTLGQGPEFLTYFQNEAQLEKSRLLSDRFSAERPKGSFSTLEIQRTEQGDSAMYLCASSSTSGGNYEQYFGPGTRLTVT.

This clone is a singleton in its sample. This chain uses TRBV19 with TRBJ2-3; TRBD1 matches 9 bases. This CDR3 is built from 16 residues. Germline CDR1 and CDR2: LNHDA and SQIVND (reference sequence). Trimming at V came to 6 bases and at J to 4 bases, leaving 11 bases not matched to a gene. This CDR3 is CASSDPGQGGADTQYF. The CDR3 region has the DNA TGTGCCAGTAGCGACCCGGGACAGGGAGGGGCAGATACGCAGTATTTT.

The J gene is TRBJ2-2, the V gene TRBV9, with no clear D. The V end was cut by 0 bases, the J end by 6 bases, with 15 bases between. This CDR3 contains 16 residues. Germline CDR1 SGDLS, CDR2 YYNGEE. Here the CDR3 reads CASSVEDSQRSGELFF. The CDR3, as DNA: TGTGCCAGCAGCGTAGAGGATAGTCAGAGGTCCGGGGAGCTGTTTTTT. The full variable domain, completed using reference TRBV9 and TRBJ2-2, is DSGVTQTPKHLITATGQRVTLRCSPRSGDLSVYWYQQSLDQGLQFLIQYYNGEERAKGNILERFSAQQFPDLHSELNLSSLELGDSALYFCASSVEDSQRSGELFFGEGSRLTVL.

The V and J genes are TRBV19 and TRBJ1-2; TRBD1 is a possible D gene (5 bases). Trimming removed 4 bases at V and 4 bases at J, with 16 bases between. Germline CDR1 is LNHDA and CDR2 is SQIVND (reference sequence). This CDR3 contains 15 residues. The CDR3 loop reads CASSKVARQIYGYTF. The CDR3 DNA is TGTGCCAGTAGTAAGGTGGCCAGACAGATCTATGGCTACACCTTC. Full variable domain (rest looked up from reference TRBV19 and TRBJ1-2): DGGITQSPKYLFRKEGQNVTLSCEQNLNHDAMYWYRQDPGQGLRLIYYSQIVNDFQKGDIAEGYSVSREKKESFPLTVTSAQKNPTAFYLCASSKVARQIYGYTFGSGTRLTVV.

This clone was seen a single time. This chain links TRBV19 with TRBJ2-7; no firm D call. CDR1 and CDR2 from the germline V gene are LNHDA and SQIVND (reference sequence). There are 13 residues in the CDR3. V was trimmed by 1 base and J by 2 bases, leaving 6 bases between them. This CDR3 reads CASSIGGTYEQYF. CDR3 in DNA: TGTGCCAGTAGTATAGGCGGAACCTACGAGCAGTACTTC. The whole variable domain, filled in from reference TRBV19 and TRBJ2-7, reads DGGITQSPKYLFRKEGQNVTLSCEQNLNHDAMYWYRQDPGQGLRLIYYSQIVNDFQKGDIAEGYSVSREKKESFPLTVTSAQKNPTAFYLCASSIGGTYEQYFGPGTRLTVT.

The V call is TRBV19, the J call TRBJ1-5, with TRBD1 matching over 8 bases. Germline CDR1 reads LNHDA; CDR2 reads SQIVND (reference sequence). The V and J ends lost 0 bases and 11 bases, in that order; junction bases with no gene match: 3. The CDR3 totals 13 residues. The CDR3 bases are TGTGCCAGTAGTATAGAAGGGGGACAGGCCCAGCATTTT. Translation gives CASSIEGGQAQHF.

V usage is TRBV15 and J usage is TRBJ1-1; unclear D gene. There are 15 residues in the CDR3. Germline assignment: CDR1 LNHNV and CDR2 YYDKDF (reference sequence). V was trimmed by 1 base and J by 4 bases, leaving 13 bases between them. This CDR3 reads CATSRGAEGGTEAFF. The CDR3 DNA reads TGTGCCACCAGCAGAGGGGCGGAAGGAGGCACTGAAGCTTTCTTT.

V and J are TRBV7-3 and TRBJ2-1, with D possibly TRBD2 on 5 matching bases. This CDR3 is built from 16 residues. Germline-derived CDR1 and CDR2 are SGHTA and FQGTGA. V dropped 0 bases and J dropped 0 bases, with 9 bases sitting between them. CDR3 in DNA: TGTGCCAGCAGCTTAACTGCTGGGAGCTCCTACAATGAGCAGTTCTTC. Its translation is CASSLTAGSSYNEQFF. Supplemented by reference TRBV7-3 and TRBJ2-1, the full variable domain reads GAGVSQTPSNKVTEKGKYVELRCDPISGHTALYWYRQSLGQGPEFLIYFQGTGAADDSGLPNDRFFAVRPEGSVSTLKIQRTERGDSAVYLCASSLTAGSSYNEQFFGPGTRLTVL.

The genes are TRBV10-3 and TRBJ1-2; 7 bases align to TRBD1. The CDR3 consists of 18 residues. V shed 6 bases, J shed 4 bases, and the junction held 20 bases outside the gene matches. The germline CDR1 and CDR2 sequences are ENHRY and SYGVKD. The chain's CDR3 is CAIREVDRDQPRGYGYTF. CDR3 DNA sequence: TGTGCCATCAGGGAGGTTGACAGGGATCAACCCCGGGGCTATGGCTACACCTTC.

The CDR3 sequence is CARSLGFRTSEIGRSYNEQFF. In DNA form, the CDR3 reads TGTGCCAGAAGCTTAGGCTTCCGGACTAGCGAAATAGGTAGGTCCTACAATGAGCAGTTCTTC. The rearrangement links TRBV7-5 to TRBJ2-1; the D call in the table, TRBD2, was not verified against the DNA. TRBV7-5 is a pseudogene. The CDR3 loop spans 21 amino acids.

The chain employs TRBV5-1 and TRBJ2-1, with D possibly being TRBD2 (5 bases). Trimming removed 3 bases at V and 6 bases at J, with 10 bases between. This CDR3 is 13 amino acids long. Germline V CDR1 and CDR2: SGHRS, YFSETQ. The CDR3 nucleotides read TGCGCCAGCAGCTGGACGGGATCCAATGAGCAGTTCTTC. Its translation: CASSWTGSNEQFF.

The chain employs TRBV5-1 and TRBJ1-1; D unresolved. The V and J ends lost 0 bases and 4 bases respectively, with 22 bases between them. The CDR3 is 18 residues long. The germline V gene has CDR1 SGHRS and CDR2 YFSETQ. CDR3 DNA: TGCGCCAGCAGCTTGGAGGATAGGCCTCTACCGACGGGCACTGAAGCTTTCTTT. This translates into CASSLEDRPLPTGTEAFF.

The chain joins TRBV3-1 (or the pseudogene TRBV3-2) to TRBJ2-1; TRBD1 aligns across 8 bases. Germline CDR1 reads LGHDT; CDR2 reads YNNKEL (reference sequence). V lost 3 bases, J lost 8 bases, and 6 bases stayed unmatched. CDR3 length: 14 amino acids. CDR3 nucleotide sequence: TGTGCCAGCAGCCAGGACAGGGCAGTCGATGAGCAGTTCTTC. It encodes CASSQDRAVDEQFF.

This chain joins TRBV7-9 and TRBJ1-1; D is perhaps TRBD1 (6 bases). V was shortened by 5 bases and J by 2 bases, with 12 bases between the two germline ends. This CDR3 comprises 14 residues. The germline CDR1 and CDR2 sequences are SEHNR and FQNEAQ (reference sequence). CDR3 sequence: CASSRRTDNTEAFF. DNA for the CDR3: TGTGCCAGCAGCCGAAGGACAGACAACACTGAAGCTTTCTTT.

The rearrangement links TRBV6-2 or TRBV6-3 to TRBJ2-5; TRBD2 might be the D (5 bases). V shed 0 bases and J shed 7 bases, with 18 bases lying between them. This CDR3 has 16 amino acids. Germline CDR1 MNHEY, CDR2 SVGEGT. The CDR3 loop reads CASSYSEVGGKGTQYF. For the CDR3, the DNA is TGTGCCAGCAGTTACTCGGAAGTCGGAGGAAAGGGGACCCAGTACTTC.

Here the CDR3 reads CASSLGQENTEAFF. The CDR3 DNA follows: TGTGCCAGCAGCCTCGGACAAGAGAACACTGAAGCTTTCTTT. This chain uses TRBV6-5 with TRBJ1-1, with D maybe TRBD1 (5 bases). Looked up from germline, CDR1 is MNHEY and CDR2 is SVGAGI. Deletions cut 6 bases from V and 1 base from J, with 12 bases between. This CDR3 has 14 amino acids.

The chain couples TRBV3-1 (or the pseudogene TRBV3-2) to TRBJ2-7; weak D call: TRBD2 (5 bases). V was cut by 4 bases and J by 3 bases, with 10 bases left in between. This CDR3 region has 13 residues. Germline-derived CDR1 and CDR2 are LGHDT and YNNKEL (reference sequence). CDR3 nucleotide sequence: TGTGCCAGCAGCCGCGTCGGGATCTACGAGCAGTACTTC. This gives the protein CASSRVGIYEQYF.

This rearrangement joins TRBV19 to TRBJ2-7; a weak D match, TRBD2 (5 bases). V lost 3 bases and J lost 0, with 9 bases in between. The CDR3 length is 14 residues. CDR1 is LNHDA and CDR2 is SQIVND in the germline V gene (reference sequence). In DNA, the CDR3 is TGTGCCAGTAGTATGATGGGAGACTCCTACGAGCAGTACTTC. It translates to CASSMMGDSYEQYF.

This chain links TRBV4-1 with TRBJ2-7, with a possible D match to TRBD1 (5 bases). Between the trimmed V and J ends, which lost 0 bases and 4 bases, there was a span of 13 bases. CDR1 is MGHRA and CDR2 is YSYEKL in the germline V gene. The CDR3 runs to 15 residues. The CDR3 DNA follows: TGCGCCAGCAGCCAAGACGTCAGGGCCGGGTACGAGCAGTACTTC. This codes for CASSQDVRAGYEQYF.

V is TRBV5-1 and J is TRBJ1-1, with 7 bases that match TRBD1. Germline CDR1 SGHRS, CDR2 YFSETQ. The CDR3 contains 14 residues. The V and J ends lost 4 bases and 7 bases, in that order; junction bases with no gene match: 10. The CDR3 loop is CASSPSKGAIEAFF. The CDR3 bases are TGCGCCAGCAGCCCTTCCAAGGGGGCGATTGAAGCTTTCTTT.

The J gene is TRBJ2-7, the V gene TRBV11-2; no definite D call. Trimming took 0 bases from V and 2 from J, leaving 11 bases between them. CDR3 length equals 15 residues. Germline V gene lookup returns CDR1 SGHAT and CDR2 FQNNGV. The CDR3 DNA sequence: TGTGCCAGCAGCTTAGACTTCACAGACCCCTACGAGCAGTACTTC. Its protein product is CASSLDFTDPYEQYF. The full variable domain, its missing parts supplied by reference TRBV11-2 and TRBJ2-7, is EAGVAQSPRYKIIEKRQSVAFWCNPISGHATLYWYQQILGQGPKLLIQFQNNGVVDDSQLPKDRFSAERLKGVDSTLKIQPAKLEDSAVYLCASSLDFTDPYEQYFGPGTRLTVT.

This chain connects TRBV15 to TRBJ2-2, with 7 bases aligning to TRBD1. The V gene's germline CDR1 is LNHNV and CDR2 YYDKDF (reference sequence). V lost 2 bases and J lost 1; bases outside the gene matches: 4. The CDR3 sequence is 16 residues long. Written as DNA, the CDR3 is TGTGCCACCAGCAGACGGGGACAGATGAACACCGGGGAGCTGTTTTTT. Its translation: CATSRRGQMNTGELFF.

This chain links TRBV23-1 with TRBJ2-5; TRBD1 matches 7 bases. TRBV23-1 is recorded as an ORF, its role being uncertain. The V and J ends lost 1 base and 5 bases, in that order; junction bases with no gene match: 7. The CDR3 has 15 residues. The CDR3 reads CASSQWGQRGETQYF. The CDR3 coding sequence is TGCGCCAGCAGTCAATGGGGACAGCGAGGGGAGACCCAGTACTTC.